The 10 T cell receptor beta chains below were found in one sample sequenced in a study of cytomegalovirus exposure and HLA in healthy donors. It was with 60 Vbeta and 13 Jbeta primers that the PCR ran. Sequencing was performed with immunoSEQ multiplex PCR; in TCRdb, only in-frame clones are kept and a portion is missing. The table shows about 180,000 clones, with 80% occurring only once. Sequenced input: PBMCs. The receptors stem from a girl aged 5-17 years in good health and CMV-seropositive.

The genes are TRBV29-1 and TRBJ2-1; the match to TRBD1 covers 7 bases. The CDR3 covers 12 residues. Losses at the gene ends were 5 bases for V and 9 bases for J; bases not matched to a gene: 7. CDR1 SQVTM and CDR2 ANQGSEA come from the germline V gene. The CDR3 nucleotides read TGCAGCGTTCGACAGGGTGTTGGTGAGCAGTTCTTC. Residues: CSVRQGVGEQFF.

A few counts support this clone. The chain links TRBV7-9 to TRBJ2-1; 10 bases are a match to TRBD2. CDR3 length: 18 residues. In germline, CDR1 is SEHNR, CDR2 FQNEAQ (reference sequence). V dropped 1 base and J dropped 4; count of bases not matched to a gene: 10. The CDR3 DNA follows: TGTGCCAGCAGCTTAGTGGGGTCTAGCGGGAGCTCTTACAATGAGCAGTTCTTC. Translating gives CASSLVGSSGSSYNEQFF.

V gene TRBV12-5 combines with J gene TRBJ2-3; no definite D call. Per germline, CDR1 LGHNT and CDR2 FRNRAP. Between the trimmed V and J ends, which lost 0 bases and 2 bases, there was a span of 9 bases. The CDR3 sequence is 15 residues long. The CDR3 reads CASGLVLQHTDTQYF. The CDR3 coding sequence is TGTGCTAGTGGTTTGGTATTACAACACACAGATACGCAGTATTTT. Based on the CDR3 plus reference TRBV12-5 and TRBJ2-3, the full variable domain is DARVTQTPRHKVTEMGQEVTMRCQPILGHNTVFWYRQTMMQGLELLAYFRNRAPLDDSGMPKDRFSAEMPDATLATLKIQPSEPRDSAVYFCASGLVLQHTDTQYFGPGTRLTVL.

The rearrangement joins TRBV27 to TRBJ1-1, with unresolved D. The CDR3 is 14 residues long. Trimming left V 0 bases short and J 1 base short, with 6 bases between. Germline CDR1 and CDR2: MNHEY and SMNVEV (reference sequence). CDR3: CASSLSSENTEAFF. The CDR3, as DNA: TGTGCCAGCAGTTTATCATCAGAGAACACTGAAGCTTTCTTT.

This clone came up once. CDR3 residues: CSARATAEAFF. In nucleotides, the CDR3 is TGCAGTGCTAGAGCAACGGCTGAAGCTTTCTTT. This chain connects TRBV20-1 to TRBJ1-1; D uncertain. The V gene lost 1 base and the J gene lost 6 bases, with 6 bases spanning the gap. Germline CDR1 and CDR2: DFQATT and SNEGSKA (reference sequence). There are 11 residues in the CDR3.

The chain has TRBV6-6 and TRBJ2-2, with D tentatively TRBD2 (6 bases). The germline V and J ends were trimmed by 11 bases and 4 bases, with 17 bases remaining between them. CDR3 length equals 14 residues. Per the germline V gene, CDR1 is MNHNY and CDR2 is SVGAGI (reference sequence). The CDR3 sequence: CAGWAGTLTGELFF. CDR3 coding DNA: TGTGCCGGATGGGCGGGAACTCTCACCGGGGAGCTGTTTTTT.

CDR3 loop: CASSYIGRAPGETQYF. CDR3 nucleotide sequence: TGTGCCAGCAGTTACATCGGGAGGGCCCCCGGAGAGACCCAGTACTTC. The chain has TRBV6-5 and TRBJ2-5; 8 bases fit TRBD2. V shed 2 bases and J 4 bases; nucleotides not matched to a gene: 9. Looked up from germline, CDR1 is MNHEY and CDR2 is SVGAGI. The CDR3 has 16 residues.

The chain combines TRBV27 with TRBJ2-1, with 9 nucleotides matching TRBD1. The CDR3 consists of 11 residues. Germline V gene sequence: CDR1 MNHEY, CDR2 SMNVEV (reference sequence). Trimming removed 3 bases from V and 12 bases from J; junction bases left unmatched: 0. The CDR3 sequence: CASSLGQGQFF. Here the CDR3 DNA reads TGTGCCAGCAGTTTGGGACAGGGGCAGTTCTTC.

The chain joins TRBV7-8 to TRBJ2-7; 10 nucleotides align to TRBD1. V dropped 6 bases and J dropped 3; count of bases not matched to a gene: 8. The CDR3 sequence is 15 residues long. In germline, CDR1 is SGHVS, CDR2 FQNEAQ. The CDR3 DNA reads TGTGCCAGCAGGTTATCTGGGACAGGGGACTACGAGCAGTACTTC. It specifies CASRLSGTGDYEQYF.

The CDR3 loop is CASSQVIPASRFSASTDTQYF. DNA for the CDR3: TGTGCCAGCAGCCAAGTTATCCCCGCTTCGCGGTTTAGTGCTAGCACAGATACGCAGTATTTT. The chain carries TRBV4-2 and TRBJ2-3, with D uncertain. The germline V gene has CDR1 LGHNA and CDR2 YNFKEQ. V lost 1 base and J lost 0, with 26 bases in between. This CDR3 is 21 amino acids long.